The 30 T cell receptor beta chains below all came from one sample that was sequenced in a study of blood T cell repertoires in COVID-19. Sequenced by immunoSEQ multiplex PCR; TCRdb stores in-frame clones only, minus some. The repertoire includes approximately 200,000 clones, 84% of them detected once, and about 3.5% sits in the top ten. Sequences were obtained from PBMCs or T cells enriched from blood (not recorded which). These receptors all come from a woman between 25 and 40 years old who had recovered from COVID-19.

In nucleotides, the CDR3 is TGTGCCTCTCGGGGGGTAGCTAACTATGGCTACACCTTC. It translates to CASRGVANYGYTF. The rearrangement joins TRBV11-2 to TRBJ1-2; tentatively, D is TRBD1 (5 bases). The CDR3 runs 13 residues. V was pared by 11 bases and J by 0 bases, with 13 bases between. The germline CDR1 and CDR2 sequences are SGHAT and FQNNGV.

The chain employs TRBV6-6 and TRBJ2-5; D might be TRBD1 (6 bases). Germline lookup yields CDR1 MNHNY and CDR2 SVGAGI (reference sequence). The V and J ends lost 7 bases and 5 bases respectively, with 20 bases between them. CDR3 length: 15 amino acids. CDR3 residues: CASTPIGGKTETQYF. DNA for the CDR3: TGTGCCAGCACCCCTATTGGGGGCAAGACGGAGACCCAGTACTTC.

V usage is TRBV6-6 and J usage is TRBJ1-2, with D perhaps TRBD1 (5 bases). Trimming took 0 bases from V and 8 from J, leaving 13 bases between them. The CDR3 has 14 amino acids. Germline assignment: CDR1 MNHNY and CDR2 SVGAGI (reference sequence). CDR3 sequence: CASSYSGQGIGYTF. In nucleotides, the CDR3 is TGTGCCAGCAGTTACTCGGGGCAGGGTATCGGCTACACCTTC.

The gene calls are TRBV4-1 and TRBJ1-2; no clear D. CDR3 length: 12 residues. Germline V gene lookup returns CDR1 MGHRA and CDR2 YSYEKL. V lost 4 bases and J 5 bases, leaving 8 bases between the germline ends. The chain's CDR3 is CASSPPGYGYTF. CDR3 in DNA: TGCGCCAGCAGCCCGCCGGGGTATGGCTACACCTTC.

The rearrangement joins TRBV13 to TRBJ1-2, with 7 bases identical to TRBD1. The CDR3 sequence is 14 residues long. J was trimmed by 5 bases and V by 5 bases; bases with no gene match: 8. Germline V gives CDR1 PRHDT, CDR2 FYEKMQ (reference sequence). Written as DNA, the CDR3 is TGTGCCAGCAGCCACACCAGGGGGATTTATGGCTACACCTTC. Protein sequence: CASSHTRGIYGYTF.

This chain connects TRBV3-1 (or the pseudogene TRBV3-2) to TRBJ1-2; D gene uncertain. Germline loops: CDR1 LGHDT, CDR2 YNNKEL (reference sequence). Trimming stripped 0 bases from V and 8 bases from J, with 13 bases between. The CDR3 runs 14 residues. The CDR3 sequence: CASSQDPSSKGYTF. The CDR3 DNA is TGTGCCAGCAGCCAAGATCCGTCAAGCAAGGGCTACACCTTC.

CDR3 sequence: CASSIRKGADYGYTF. Written as DNA, the CDR3 is TGTGCCAGTAGTATCAGAAAGGGGGCTGACTATGGCTACACCTTC. This sequence joins TRBV19 and TRBJ1-2, with 7 bases fitting TRBD1. V lost 3 bases, J lost 3 bases, and 7 bases stayed unmatched. Germline CDR1 LNHDA, CDR2 SQIVND (reference sequence). This CDR3 is built from 15 residues.

The chain carries TRBV6-2 or TRBV6-3 and TRBJ1-1; D might be TRBD1 (5 bases). V was trimmed by 5 bases and J by 0 bases, leaving 10 bases between them. The CDR3 has 14 residues. Germline-derived CDR1 and CDR2 are MNHEY and SVGEGT. Here the CDR3 reads CASSRQMMNTEAFF. CDR3 sequence (DNA): TGTGCCAGCAGTCGACAGATGATGAACACTGAAGCTTTCTTT.

The sample holds a few counts of this clone. The chain joins TRBV3-1 (or the pseudogene TRBV3-2) to TRBJ2-3; TRBD2 is a possible D gene (6 bases). This CDR3 is built from 15 residues. Germline loops: CDR1 LGHDT, CDR2 YNNKEL (reference sequence). The V gene lost 4 bases and the J gene lost 3 bases, with 14 bases spanning the gap. Written as DNA, the CDR3 is TGTGCCAGCAGCCCTAGCGACGGGGGTACAGATACGCAGTATTTT. Its protein product is CASSPSDGGTDTQYF.

This chain links TRBV19 with TRBJ1-2; 7 nucleotides align to TRBD1. The CDR3 is 18 amino acids. Germline values: CDR1 LNHDA, CDR2 SQIVND (reference sequence). V dropped 3 bases and J dropped 0; count of bases not matched to a gene: 13. The CDR3 loop is CASSMAVTGRKSNYGYTF. The CDR3 DNA reads as TGTGCCAGTAGTATGGCGGTGACAGGGAGGAAGTCTAACTATGGCTACACCTTC.

V is TRBV6-5 and J is TRBJ1-5; 7 bases line up with TRBD1. Germline V CDR1 and CDR2: MNHEY, SVGAGI. Unmatched junction bases numbered 6, after V lost 4 bases and J lost 6 bases. The CDR3 length is 14 residues. This CDR3 reads CASSSDRVRQPQHF. CDR3 in DNA: TGTGCCAGCAGTTCCGACAGGGTTCGTCAGCCCCAGCATTTT.

CDR3 amino acids: CASSLGAGLGYTF. DNA for the CDR3: TGTGCCAGCAGTTTAGGGGCAGGGTTAGGCTACACCTTC. V is TRBV28 and J is TRBJ1-2; maybe TRBD1 (5 bases). The CDR3 runs 13 residues. Trimming stripped 2 bases from V and 8 bases from J, with 12 bases between. Germline V gene lookup returns CDR1 MDHEN and CDR2 SYDVKM.

V gene TRBV7-9 combines with J gene TRBJ1-3, with D unresolved. The CDR3 consists of 18 residues. The V end lost 3 bases, the J end lost 0 bases, and 18 bases lay between the germline ends. Germline CDR1 reads SEHNR; CDR2 reads FQNEAQ (reference sequence). CDR3 region: CASSFQLGRKPSGNTIYF. The CDR3 bases are TGTGCCAGCAGCTTTCAACTGGGGAGGAAGCCCTCTGGAAACACCATATATTTT.

This clone has only a few counts. This chain connects TRBV5-1 to TRBJ1-2, with 11 bases lining up with TRBD1. Per germline, CDR1 SGHRS and CDR2 YFSETQ. Trimming removed 3 bases from V and 4 bases from J; junction bases left unmatched: 5. The CDR3 spans 15 residues. This CDR3 is CASSSGQGVGYGYTF. The CDR3 DNA reads as TGCGCCAGCAGCTCGGGACAGGGGGTAGGCTATGGCTACACCTTC.

The chain joins TRBV13 to TRBJ1-2, with 8 bases aligning to TRBD1. Germline loops: CDR1 PRHDT, CDR2 FYEKMQ (reference sequence). The trim removed 2 bases at V and 2 bases at J, leaving 7 bases unmatched. This CDR3 contains 16 residues. CDR3 coding DNA: TGTGCCAGCAGCTTAATGGGGCAGGGGGCGAACTATGGCTACACCTTC. Protein product: CASSLMGQGANYGYTF.

Only a few counts were recorded for this clone. The rearrangement uses TRBV3-1 (or the pseudogene TRBV3-2) and TRBJ2-7; 10 nucleotides match TRBD1. The CDR3 consists of 12 residues. CDR1 is LGHDT, CDR2 YNNKEL, per germline (reference sequence). V shed 2 bases, J shed 12 bases, and the junction held 4 bases outside the gene matches. CDR3 DNA sequence: TGTGCCAGCAGCCAAAAAGGGACAGGGGTGTACTTC. Protein sequence: CASSQKGTGVYF.

The chain uses TRBV5-6 and TRBJ1-5, with D perhaps TRBD1 (5 bases). This CDR3 is built from 15 residues. V was clipped by 1 base and J by 0 bases, with 8 bases between them. CDR1 SGHDT and CDR2 YYEEEE come from the germline V gene. The CDR3 DNA follows: TGTGCCAGCAGCTTGACAGGTTATAGCAATCAGCCCCAGCATTTT. This codes for CASSLTGYSNQPQHF.

This chain joins TRBV3-1 (or the pseudogene TRBV3-2) and TRBJ1-2; 8 positions match TRBD1. J was trimmed by 4 bases and V by 1 base; bases with no gene match: 5. Germline lookup yields CDR1 LGHDT and CDR2 YNNKEL (reference sequence). The CDR3 loop spans 15 amino acids. The CDR3 coding sequence is TGTGCCAGCAGCCAAGCTCGGACAGGGCCCTATGGCTACACCTTC. Residues: CASSQARTGPYGYTF.

The V and J genes are TRBV28 and TRBJ2-5, with 7 bases lining up with TRBD1. J was trimmed by 5 bases and V by 5 bases; bases with no gene match: 17. Germline values: CDR1 MDHEN, CDR2 SYDVKM. CDR3 length: 17 residues. DNA for the CDR3: TGTGCCAGCAGTCTTGGGGAAGACAGGGCCTGGGAGGAGACCCAGTACTTC. This codes for CASSLGEDRAWEETQYF.

CDR3 residues: CASSPGQGSFEAFF. In DNA form, the CDR3 reads TGTGCCAGCTCACCGGGACAGGGGAGCTTTGAAGCTTTCTTT. The rearrangement uses TRBV18 and TRBJ1-1; 10 bases align to TRBD1. The V segment lost 3 bases and the J segment 7 bases; nucleotides outside the gene matches: 5. In germline, CDR1 is KGHSH, CDR2 LQKENI. The CDR3 contains 14 residues.

The V call is TRBV19, the J call TRBJ1-5; a possible D gene is TRBD1 (5 bases). The CDR3 sequence is 14 residues long. CDR1 and CDR2 (germline): LNHDA, SQIVND (reference sequence). Trimming cost V 5 bases and J 7 bases, with 15 bases left between them. CDR3 bases: TGTGCCAGTAGTTCCTCGGGGGTAGAACAGCCCCAGCATTTT. Translating gives CASSSSGVEQPQHF. The whole variable domain, filled in from reference TRBV19 and TRBJ1-5, reads DGGITQSPKYLFRKEGQNVTLSCEQNLNHDAMYWYRQDPGQGLRLIYYSQIVNDFQKGDIAEGYSVSREKKESFPLTVTSAQKNPTAFYLCASSSSGVEQPQHFGDGTRLSIL.

This clone occurred a few times. The chain is built from TRBV6-1 and TRBJ2-7; 10 bases match TRBD2. This CDR3 contains 19 residues. The J segment lost 4 bases and the V segment lost 4 bases, leaving 19 bases of the junction unmatched. The germline CDR1 and CDR2 sequences are MNHNS and SASEGT. The chain's CDR3 is CASSGQGPRAGGPKYEQYF. CDR3 nucleotide sequence: TGTGCCAGCAGTGGTCAGGGCCCGAGAGCGGGAGGGCCGAAGTACGAGCAGTACTTC.

This clone has a single count. The V and J genes are TRBV29-1 and TRBJ1-2; D possibly corresponds to TRBD1 (5 bases). Trimming stripped 1 base from V and 1 base from J, with 10 bases between. The germline V gene has CDR1 SQVTM and CDR2 ANQGSEA. This CDR3 has 14 residues. CDR3 bases: TGCAGCGTTGAAGGGGGGGACTTTAACTATGGCTACACCTTC. It encodes CSVEGGDFNYGYTF.

The rearrangement links TRBV6-5 to TRBJ2-1, with 7 bases matching TRBD2. Unmatched junction bases numbered 13, after V lost 5 bases and J lost 9 bases. Germline CDR1 MNHEY, CDR2 SVGAGI. The CDR3 spans 15 residues. The CDR3 reads CASSRTAGEVGEQFF. CDR3 bases: TGTGCCAGCAGTCGTACGGCGGGAGAGGTGGGTGAGCAGTTCTTC.

The chain uses TRBV15 and TRBJ2-7; 12 bases match TRBD1. Per the germline V gene, CDR1 is LNHNV and CDR2 is YYDKDF (reference sequence). Germline trimming cut 3 bases from V and 10 bases from J; bases unmatched to any gene: 4. CDR3 length: 13 amino acids. Written as DNA, the CDR3 is TGTGCCACCAGCAGGGGGACAGGGGGCACCCAGTACGTC. Translating gives CATSRGTGGTQYV.

The gene calls are TRBV29-1 and TRBJ1-3; the match to TRBD1 covers 7 bases. The CDR3 runs 13 residues. The junction had 3 bases not matched to a gene; V was cut back by 5 bases and J by 2 bases. From germline, CDR1 is SQVTM and CDR2 ANQGSEA. DNA of the CDR3: TGCAGCGTTCAACAGGGGACTGGAAACACCATATATTTT. Translated: CSVQQGTGNTIYF. The full variable domain, its missing parts supplied by reference TRBV29-1 and TRBJ1-3, is SAVISQKPSRDICQRGTSLTIQCQVDSQVTMMFWYRQQPGQSLTLIATANQGSEATYESGFVIDKFPISRPNLTFSTLTVSNMSPEDSSIYLCSVQQGTGNTIYFGEGSWLTVV.

The rearrangement links TRBV28 to TRBJ2-2, with D perhaps TRBD2 (7 bases). Germline CDR1 MDHEN, CDR2 SYDVKM. V lost 7 bases to trimming and J lost 0 bases, with 12 bases between them. The CDR3 covers 15 residues. The CDR3 region is CASKRDNANTGELFF. In DNA, the CDR3 is TGTGCCAGCAAGCGGGACAATGCGAACACCGGGGAGCTGTTTTTT.

This clone was found once. The chain carries TRBV5-1 and TRBJ1-6; no definite D call. The germline gives CDR1 SGHRS, CDR2 YFSETQ. V shed 1 base and J shed 7 bases, with 12 bases lying between them. This CDR3 has 15 residues. CDR3 DNA: TGCGCCAGCAGCTTGTCAACAGTTCCCAATTCACCCCTCCACTTT. Encoded protein: CASSLSTVPNSPLHF. Using reference TRBV5-1 and TRBJ1-6 for the parts outside the CDR3, the full variable domain is KAGVTQTPRYLIKTRGQQVTLSCSPISGHRSVSWYQQTPGQGLQFLFEYFSETQRNKGNFPGRFSGRQFSNSRSEMNVSTLELGDSALYLCASSLSTVPNSPLHFGNGTRLTVT.

A single count supports this clone. CDR3 DNA: TGCGCCAGCAGCTGGGTCCTCGGGGGGAGCTCCTACAATGAGCAGTTCTTC. This codes for CASSWVLGGSSYNEQFF. The V call is TRBV5-1, the J call TRBJ2-1; 7 positions match TRBD2. The CDR3 spans 17 residues. Germline V gene lookup returns CDR1 SGHRS and CDR2 YFSETQ. The V gene end was trimmed by 3 bases and the J gene end by 0 bases; junction bases not matched to a gene: 9.

The chain uses TRBV4-2 and TRBJ1-3; 8 bases agree with TRBD1. The ends lost 0 bases at V and 4 bases at J; junction bases unmatched: 5. The CDR3 runs 16 residues. Germline V lookup: CDR1 LGHNA, CDR2 YNFKEQ. The CDR3 loop reads CASSQETGARGNTIYF. DNA of the CDR3: TGTGCCAGCAGCCAAGAGACAGGGGCGAGAGGAAACACCATATATTTT.